This TCR beta chain was identified during a study of T cell repertoires in cytomegalovirus infection. TCRdb recomputed calls from the reads with MiXCR, one row per CDR3 protein. The sample holds 25,000 to 35,000 distinct CDR3 sequences, approximately 18% seen once. CDR1 DFQATT and CDR2 SNEGSKA come from the germline V gene (reference sequence). V shed 6 bases and J 0 bases; nucleotides not matched to a gene: 5. The CDR3 is 13 amino acids. This clonotype was seen at least ten times. Antigen specificity is unknown. V is TRBV20-1 and J is TRBJ2-7, with TRBD1 matching 7 bases. This clonotype was obtained from a human donor in good health (CMV status not recorded). Some clones in this sample may be carry-over from other donors' samples. This sample comprised CD8+ T cells from cultured PBMCs, obtained from culture after CMV antigen stimulation. CDR3 DNA sequence: TGCAGTGCCCGGACAGGCAGCTCCTACGAGCAGTACTTC. Encoded protein: CSARTGSSYEQYF.